The 8 T cell receptor beta chains below all came from one sample that was sequenced in a study of cytomegalovirus exposure and HLA in healthy donors. Primers: 60 Vbeta forward and 13 Jbeta reverse. The data were produced by immunoSEQ multiplex PCR, yet TCRdb's version contains in-frame clones alone and is incomplete. The table includes 130,000 or so clones, around 74% detected once. The sequenced sample was PBMCs. The receptors come from a man aged 35-49 years in good health and CMV-seropositive.

This clone appeared a few times. The chain is built from TRBV9 and TRBJ1-3, with D hard to call. CDR3 length equals 13 residues. Germline assignment: CDR1 SGDLS and CDR2 YYNGEE. V lost 3 bases to trimming and J lost 4 bases, with 8 bases between them. CDR3 nucleotides: TGTGCCAGCAGCGAGACTGAGGGAAACACCATATATTTT. It is translated as CASSETEGNTIYF.

This clone was observed a few times. The chain uses TRBV6-5 and TRBJ1-3, with TRBD1 matching over 7 bases. The V gene end was trimmed by 6 bases and the J gene end by 4 bases; junction bases not matched to a gene: 6. The CDR3 has 14 amino acids. In germline, CDR1 is MNHEY, CDR2 SVGAGI. The CDR3 nucleotides are TGTGCCAGCAGCCCACGAGGGGGCGGAAACACCATATATTTT. Its protein product is CASSPRGGGNTIYF.

The chain links TRBV21-1 to TRBJ2-5; the table's D call, TRBD1, was not checked against the DNA. TRBV21-1 is recorded as a pseudogene. The CDR3 sequence is 15 residues long. The CDR3 region is CASSKPRTGEETQYF. DNA for the CDR3: TGTGCCAGCAGCAAACCCCGGACAGGGGAAGAGACCCAGTACTTC.

Concerning this clone: The junction departs from the called germline gene at one end, perhaps through a read error. The chain links TRBV7-9 to TRBJ1-3, with TRBD1 as a possible D gene (6 bases). From germline, CDR1 is SEHNR and CDR2 FQNEAQ (reference sequence). This CDR3 spans 15 amino acids. CDR3 sequence: CSSSNDRSSGNTIYF. DNA of the CDR3: TGTTCCAGCAGTAATGACAGGAGCTCTGGAAACACCATATATTTT.

This sequence joins TRBV5-4 and TRBJ2-5; 14 bases agree with TRBD2. V shed 4 bases, J shed 1 base, and the junction held 3 bases outside the gene matches. Germline V gene data show CDR1 as SGHNT and CDR2 as YYREEE (reference sequence). The CDR3 totals 16 residues. The CDR3 DNA sequence: TGTGCCAGCAGCCTCGGGACTAGCGGGAGCCAAGAGACCCAGTACTTC. Translation gives CASSLGTSGSQETQYF.

This sequence joins TRBV19 and TRBJ2-2; TRBD1 agrees at 11 bases. The CDR3 loop spans 16 amino acids. V lost 4 bases, J lost 6 bases, and 7 bases stayed unmatched. Germline CDR1 and CDR2: LNHDA and SQIVND (reference sequence). CDR3 protein: CASSTRTGGDAGELFF. CDR3 in DNA: TGTGCCAGTAGTACCCGGACAGGGGGCGACGCCGGGGAGCTGTTTTTT.

This chain connects TRBV28 to TRBJ2-1, with D perhaps matching TRBD2 (5 bases). Per the germline V gene, CDR1 is MDHEN and CDR2 is SYDVKM. The CDR3 runs 14 residues. V was pared by 5 bases and J by 6 bases, with 14 bases between. CDR3 region: CASSARTGSNEQFF. Written as DNA, the CDR3 is TGTGCCAGCAGTGCCCGGACTGGTAGCAATGAGCAGTTCTTC.

This clone was observed a handful of times. The CDR3 DNA is TGTGCCAGCAGTCCAAAGCCCCCAGCGGGGGGGGGTAATGAGCAGTTCTTC. It encodes CASSPKPPAGGGNEQFF. The chain has TRBV27 and TRBJ2-1; TRBD2 aligns across 10 bases. With 5 bases clipped from V and 7 bases from J, the junction kept 14 bases outside the gene matches. Germline V gives CDR1 MNHEY, CDR2 SMNVEV (reference sequence). There are 17 residues in the CDR3.